A selection of T cell receptor beta chains follows, all from one sample in a study of OX40 agonist ivuxolimab in advanced cancers. Here immunoSEQ multiplex PCR was the method, and the copy in TCRdb shows in-frame clones only, minus some. The sample has some 70,000 clones, around 90% seen once. The source was CD4+ or CD8+ T cells sorted from blood, collected in a trial of the OX40 agonist ivuxolimab. The receptors stem from an adult with an advanced solid tumor such as melanoma, head and neck, liver or kidney cancer. Each CDR3 is given with its conserved first and last residue. D genes are given only for firm matches. Clone size is shown for a subset of rows, as once, few, many or a class of expanded clone.

CDR3aa	CDR3nt	v_gene	d_gene	j_gene	abundance
CASVIIYF	TGTGCCAGCGTCATTATATATTTT	TRBV7-6	.	TRBJ1-3	once
CASSPQGGPPNTYEQYF	TGTGCCAGCAGCCCCCAAGGAGGGCCACCCAACACCTACGAGCAGTACTTC	TRBV5-4	.	TRBJ2-7	.
CASSIEGRGPYGYTF	TGTGCCAGTAGTATAGAAGGCAGGGGGCCTTATGGCTACACCTTC	TRBV19	TRBD1	TRBJ1-2	.
CASSFQGSPEAFF	TGTGCCAGCAGTTTCCAGGGGTCCCCTGAAGCTTTCTTT	TRBV6-5	.	TRBJ1-1	.
CASSYTSQGASGYTF	TGTGCCAGCAGTTACACTTCACAGGGGGCGTCCGGCTACACCTTC	TRBV6-5	TRBD1	TRBJ1-2	.
CASSPVTGWDSEQYF	TGTGCCAGCAGCCCGGTGACAGGGTGGGACAGCGAGCAGTACTTC	TRBV5-4	TRBD1	TRBJ2-7	once
CASTPSTRATNEKLFF	TGTGCCAGCACACCATCGACCCGGGCGACTAATGAAAAACTGTTTTTT	TRBV5-5	.	TRBJ1-4	.
CASSEGDRYNYGYTF	TGTGCCAGCAGTGAAGGGGACAGGTATAACTATGGCTACACCTTC	TRBV2	TRBD1	TRBJ1-2	once
CASKQGNEQFF	TGTGCCAGCAAACAGGGGAATGAGCAGTTCTTC	TRBV2	TRBD1	TRBJ2-1	.
CASSVRKIRTDTQYF	TGTGCCAGCAGTGTGCGGAAGATACGCACAGATACGCAGTATTTT	TRBV2	.	TRBJ2-3	.
CASSPTDGNYGYTF	TGTGCCAGCAGCCCCACGGACGGGAACTATGGCTACACCTTC	TRBV9	.	TRBJ1-2	.
CASTRTGEYEQYF	TGTGCCAGCACCCGGACAGGGGAGTACGAGCAGTACTTC	TRBV6-1	TRBD1	TRBJ2-7	once
CASNHVGDSKGYTF	TGCGCCAGCAACCACGTGGGGGACAGCAAAGGCTACACCTTC	TRBV10-1	TRBD1	TRBJ1-2	once
CASTQWDYGYTF	TGTGCCAGCACCCAATGGGATTATGGCTACACCTTC	TRBV28	.	TRBJ1-2	.
CASSPTAATRGYTF	TGCGCCAGCAGCCCGACGGCCGCCACGAGAGGCTACACCTTC	TRBV5-1	.	TRBJ1-2	.
CSVTPLGDTQYF	TGCAGCGTTACCCCACTAGGTGATACGCAGTATTTT	TRBV29-1	.	TRBJ2-3	.
CASILTGPTKIYEQYF	TGTGCCAGCATCCTAACGGGACCCACCAAAATCTACGAGCAGTACTTC	TRBV6-4	.	TRBJ2-7	few
CASSPRQENEQFF	TGTGCTAGCAGCCCTCGACAGGAAAATGAGCAGTTCTTC	TRBV7-7	.	TRBJ2-1	.
CASSISSGGIYEQYF	TGTGCCAGCAGCATTTCTAGCGGGGGTATCTACGAGCAGTACTTC	TRBV11-3	TRBD2	TRBJ2-7	.
CASSLVDRVASPLHF	TGTGCCAGCAGCTTAGTAGACAGGGTGGCTTCACCCCTCCACTTT	TRBV11-2	TRBD1	TRBJ1-6	.
CASSIRTGAPYNEQFF	TGTGCCAGCAGCATCAGAACAGGGGCCCCTTACAATGAGCAGTTCTTC	TRBV7-2	TRBD1	TRBJ2-1	.
CASSFISGEWGQPQHF	TGTGCCAGCAGTTTTATTTCTGGGGAATGGGGTCAGCCCCAGCATTTT	TRBV28	.	TRBJ1-5	.
CASRVLGGPNTYEQYF	TGTGCCAGCAGGGTACTAGGGGGGCCCAACACCTACGAGCAGTACTTC	TRBV2	.	TRBJ2-7	.
CASRGQARYEKLFF	TGTGCCAGCAGGGGACAGGCGAGGTATGAAAAACTGTTTTTT	TRBV28	TRBD1	TRBJ1-4	.
CATSRAGGASGRRSGELFF	TGTGCCACCAGCAGGGCAGGGGGGGCTAGCGGGAGAAGGAGCGGGGAGCTGTTTTTT	TRBV15	TRBD2	TRBJ2-2	.
CASRLPFTEAFF	TGTGCCAGCCGTCTCCCCTTCACTGAAGCTTTCTTT	TRBV5-8	.	TRBJ1-1	.
CASGTGDSPLHF	TGTGCCAGTGGGACAGGGGATTCACCCCTCCACTTT	TRBV9	TRBD1	TRBJ1-6	.
CSVGGSGREGSYNEQFF	TGCAGCGTTGGGGGTTCGGGGCGGGAGGGCTCCTACAATGAGCAGTTCTTC	TRBV29-1	TRBD2	TRBJ2-1	.
CASRANSGANVLTF	TGTGCCAGCAGAGCCAACTCTGGGGCCAACGTCCTGACTTTC	TRBV27	.	TRBJ2-6	.
CASKGGPNTEAFF	TGTGCCAGCAAAGGGGGCCCTAACACTGAAGCTTTCTTT	TRBV2	TRBD1	TRBJ1-1	.